This T cell receptor (beta chain) was recorded in a study of spatial heterogeneity in lung cancer. Study-wide findings and caveats: Ubiquitous expanded tumor TCRs were seen in blood more at resection than at follow-up.

The CDR3 extends over 16 amino acids. V lost 10 bases to trimming and J lost 3 bases, with 24 bases between them. Germline V gene lookup returns CDR1 SEHNR and CDR2 FQNEAQ (reference sequence). TCRdb fed the 5' RACE reads into MiXCR, producing one record per CDR3 protein. Of some 85,000 distinct CDR3 sequences listed, approximately 20% are singletons. On this clonotype: What it binds is not known.

Indicated time point: sample taken at primary tumor resection. Whole RNA, which was extracted from tumor, nontumor lung tissue or frozen PBMC, was sequenced without any cell sorting. The chain recombines TRBV7-9 with TRBJ1-1; a weak D match, TRBD1 (6 bases). This sequence was found in a male donor with early-stage non-small cell lung cancer. Sequenced material: PBMCs, taken at surgery. DNA for the CDR3: TGTGCCACCTCCGCCTCTTGGCAGGGGCTTGACACTGAAGCTTTCTTT. Protein: CATSASWQGLDTEAFF.